This T cell receptor beta chain was documented in a study of blood T cell repertoires in COVID-19. On the study more broadly: The cDNA or gDNA used as material had been derived from T cells, B-cell-depleted T cells, or PBMCs.

In the study's own analysis: Nucleated cell counts were estimated from reference gene primer amplification. TCRdb keeps only in-frame clones here, not all; method: immunoSEQ multiplex PCR. That table gives V, J and clone size, and the DNA gave D and trimming. The sample has about 36,000 clones, approximately 69% seen once. This CDR3 region has 14 residues. Looked up from germline, CDR1 is SGDLS and CDR2 is YYNGEE. V gave up 0 bases and J gave up 3 bases, with 7 bases separating them. The sequence came from a man in his sixties or seventies with COVID-19, enrolled during active disease. The specimen sequenced was peripheral blood. The J gene is TRBJ1-5, the V gene TRBV9, with D possibly matching TRBD1 (5 bases). The CDR3 protein is CASSVGDFNQPQHF. The CDR3 nucleotides read TGTGCCAGCAGCGTAGGGGACTTCAATCAGCCCCAGCATTTT.